Many counts were recorded for the clone carrying this TCR beta chain. This entry belongs to a study of regulatory T cells in long-lasting Graves disease. The V and J ends lost 10 bases and 4 bases, in that order; junction bases with no gene match: 12. Germline V lookup: CDR1 MNHEY, CDR2 SMNVEV (reference sequence). The CDR3 extends over 15 amino acids. Time point meaning: newly diagnosed GD, antithyroid drugs for less than 3 months. RNA from PBMCs was the source of the TCR library. For TCR beta, libraries came from iRepertoire HTBI primers and Arm-PCR of CDR3 regions. Each CDR3 protein gets one entry after TCRdb re-called the multiplex PCR reads with MiXCR. The sample lists roughly 350,000 distinct CDR3 sequences; approximately 16% were seen once. In addition, the sample was reused for a study of T cells in Graves' hyperthyroidism and ophthalmopathy. This second study says: Ophthalmopathy, as predicted by the model, came a median about six months after the prediction.

The chain recombines TRBV27 with TRBJ2-2; 7 positions agree with TRBD1. Specimen: peripheral blood mononuclear cells (PBMCs), collected at new diagnosis, from a patient treated with antithyroid drugs. The sequence derives from a man between 35 and 55 years old with Graves disease. The CDR3 sequence: CATQSSGTVTGELFF. CDR3 coding DNA: TGTGCCACCCAATCGAGTGGGACAGTCACCGGGGAGCTGTTTTTT.